The clone carrying this T cell receptor (beta chain) has only one observation. The data were taken from a study of blood T cell repertoires in COVID-19. About the research overall: Sites in the United States, Italy and Spain provided acute and convalescent COVID-19 samples. Sources were T cells, B-cell-depleted T cells, or PBMCs; the material itself was cDNA or gDNA.

Methods used by the authors: The assay estimated nucleated cells by amplifying reference gene primers. Profiled with immunoSEQ multiplex PCR; TCRdb holds only in-frame clones, not every one. D and trimming were read from the DNA, whereas the V and J calls and clone size are those reported in that table. The repertoire includes tens of thousands of clones, 70% to 80% of them detected once, and roughly 24% sits in the top ten. From germline, CDR1 is SNHLY and CDR2 FYNNEI. The CDR3 sequence is 12 residues long. Trimming removed 4 bases from V and 6 bases from J; junction bases left unmatched: 3. The receptor comes from a human donor in a cohort sampled during active COVID-19. The sequenced material came from peripheral blood. This sequence joins TRBV2 and TRBJ2-7, with 7 positions matching TRBD1. This CDR3 reads CASSGQGVEQYF. The CDR3 nucleotides read TGTGCCAGCAGTGGACAGGGAGTCGAGCAGTACTTC.